The 19 T cell receptor beta chains below come from one sample, sequenced in a study of PD-1 blockade in classical Hodgkin lymphoma. Each patient's relapse followed autologous stem cell transplantation, and brentuximab vedotin exposure varied. Sequencing used immunoSEQ multiplex PCR; TCRdb keeps in-frame clones, though not all of them. The table lists 39,000 or so clones, about 86% of them singletons. This specimen consisted of peripheral blood mononuclear cells (PBMCs), obtained before the second cycle of nivolumab. The receptors shown here come from a human donor with classical Hodgkin lymphoma.

The chain employs TRBV10-3 and TRBJ2-3; 9 positions agree with TRBD2. CDR1 and CDR2 from the germline V gene are ENHRY and SYGVKD. This CDR3 has 15 amino acids. V was pared by 3 bases and J by 7 bases, with 8 bases of the junction left unmatched. As DNA, the CDR3 is TGTGCCATCAGTGATCCTAGGCTAGCGGGAAATACGCAGTATTTT. This encodes CAISDPRLAGNTQYF.

V usage is TRBV5-4 and J usage is TRBJ2-7; 10 bases map to TRBD1. Germline V gene data show CDR1 as SGHNT and CDR2 as YYREEE (reference sequence). The CDR3 is 14 amino acids. With V trimmed by 3 bases and J by 6 bases, 6 bases remained unmatched. The CDR3 reads CASSSGQGLGEQYF. CDR3 nucleotides: TGTGCCAGCAGCTCGGGACAGGGGCTTGGCGAGCAGTACTTC.

The rearrangement joins TRBV9 to TRBJ1-1; D is uncertain. V was trimmed by 0 bases and J by 5 bases, leaving 20 bases between them. The CDR3 length is 17 residues. Looked up from germline, CDR1 is SGDLS and CDR2 is YYNGEE. The chain's CDR3 is CASSVEMGPPRVTEAFF. Here the CDR3 DNA reads TGTGCCAGCAGCGTAGAGATGGGCCCTCCTAGGGTTACTGAAGCTTTCTTT.

The rearrangement links TRBV9 to TRBJ2-2; 7 nucleotides match TRBD2. Germline V gene sequence: CDR1 SGDLS, CDR2 YYNGEE. V was pared by 4 bases and J by 2 bases, with 5 bases of the junction left unmatched. This CDR3 contains 15 residues. The CDR3 is CASSSSGINTGELFF. The CDR3 region has the DNA TGTGCCAGCAGCTCCAGCGGGATTAACACCGGGGAGCTGTTTTTT.

The J gene is TRBJ1-3, the V gene TRBV18, with TRBD1 matching 7 bases. The V segment lost 4 bases and the J segment 8 bases; nucleotides outside the gene matches: 14. Germline CDR1 reads KGHSH; CDR2 reads LQKENI. This CDR3 region has 16 residues. CDR3 region: CASSLLTGEMAHTIYF. The CDR3, as DNA: TGTGCCAGCTCACTATTAACAGGGGAGATGGCGCACACCATATATTTT.

CDR3 region: CASSLSQGVPYEQYF. The CDR3 nucleotides read TGTGCCAGCAGTTTATCGCAGGGCGTCCCCTACGAGCAGTACTTC. The chain joins TRBV27 to TRBJ2-7, with D possibly TRBD1 on 5 matching bases. The CDR3 sequence is 15 residues long. Deletions cut 0 bases from V and 2 bases from J, with 11 bases between. Germline CDR1 reads MNHEY; CDR2 reads SMNVEV (reference sequence).

This clone came up a few times. The chain combines TRBV9 with TRBJ2-7; 7 bases agree with TRBD1. CDR1 and CDR2 (germline): SGDLS, YYNGEE. Unmatched junction bases numbered 5, after V lost 4 bases and J lost 4 bases. The CDR3 consists of 13 residues. DNA of the CDR3: TGTGCCAGCAGCTACGGACAGGATTACGAGCAGTACTTC. Translated: CASSYGQDYEQYF. Supplemented by reference TRBV9 and TRBJ2-7, the full variable domain reads DSGVTQTPKHLITATGQRVTLRCSPRSGDLSVYWYQQSLDQGLQFLIQYYNGEERAKGNILERFSAQQFPDLHSELNLSSLELGDSALYFCASSYGQDYEQYFGPGTRLTVT.

The CDR3 DNA follows: TGCGCCAGCAGCTCCGGGACACCGAACACTGAAGCTTTCTTT. The encoded protein is CASSSGTPNTEAFF. This chain connects TRBV5-1 to TRBJ1-1, with D perhaps TRBD1 (6 bases). CDR3 length: 14 amino acids. CDR1 is SGHRS, CDR2 YFSETQ, per germline. Trimming left V 3 bases short and J 1 base short, with 10 bases between.

About this clone: Other DNA sequences in the sample encode the same CDR3. The chain combines TRBV27 with TRBJ2-3, with 9 bases that match TRBD2. J gave up 6 bases and V 3 bases, and 4 bases lay outside the gene matches. CDR1 and CDR2 (germline): MNHEY, SMNVEV (reference sequence). The CDR3 contains 14 residues. Here the CDR3 reads CASSLVAGADTQYF. CDR3 bases: TGTGCCAGCAGTTTGGTAGCGGGAGCCGATACGCAGTATTTT.

This clone was seen only a few times. The genes are TRBV14 and TRBJ2-7; TRBD1 is a possible D gene (6 bases). CDR1 SGHDN and CDR2 FVKESK come from the germline V gene. V gave up 1 base and J gave up 5 bases, with 12 bases separating them. CDR3 length: 14 residues. For the CDR3, the DNA is TGTGCCAGCAGCCAAGCCAGGGGTTTTAACGAGCAGTACTTC. This gives the protein CASSQARGFNEQYF.

This clone was detected only once. The V call is TRBV7-9, the J call TRBJ2-5, with 7 positions matching TRBD2. Germline trimming cut 6 bases from V and 4 bases from J; bases unmatched to any gene: 11. CDR3 length: 15 residues. CDR1 is SEHNR, CDR2 FQNEAQ, per germline (reference sequence). The CDR3 sequence: CASRPIGGVSETQYF. CDR3 nucleotides: TGTGCCAGCAGACCTATTGGGGGGGTGTCAGAGACCCAGTACTTC.

This clone was seen just once. The J gene is TRBJ2-3, the V gene TRBV6-5; D is unclear. The CDR3 spans 13 residues. Germline V lookup: CDR1 MNHEY, CDR2 SVGAGI. Deletions cut 4 bases from V and 10 bases from J, with 15 bases between. CDR3 protein: CASSSGVGLPQYF. CDR3 bases: TGTGCCAGCAGTTCGGGCGTTGGTTTGCCGCAGTATTTT.

The chain is built from TRBV6-1 and TRBJ1-5; possibly TRBD1 for D (6 bases). CDR1 and CDR2 (germline): MNHNS, SASEGT. CDR3 length: 14 amino acids. V was shortened by 3 bases and J by 4 bases, with 10 bases between the two germline ends. CDR3 residues: CASSEIQGNQPQHF. CDR3 DNA sequence: TGTGCCAGCAGTGAGATCCAGGGGAATCAGCCCCAGCATTTT.

The gene calls are TRBV7-6 and TRBJ2-4; 11 nucleotides agree with TRBD2. The J segment lost 4 bases and the V segment lost 5 bases, leaving 4 bases of the junction unmatched. The germline gives CDR1 SGHVS, CDR2 FNYEAQ. The CDR3 consists of 15 residues. For the CDR3, the DNA is TGTGCCAGCAGCCAGCTAGCGGGGGGAAAAAACATTCAGTACTTC. It codes for CASSQLAGGKNIQYF.

The gene calls are TRBV10-3 and TRBJ1-4, with 7 bases lining up with TRBD1. CDR1 and CDR2 from the germline V gene are ENHRY and SYGVKD. The CDR3 has 15 residues. V was clipped by 5 bases and J by 1 base; unmatched bases: 4. The CDR3 reads CAISNPGGTNEKLFF. DNA for the CDR3: TGTGCCATCAGTAACCCAGGGGGAACTAATGAAAAACTGTTTTTT.

This chain joins TRBV21-1 and TRBJ2-4; the table's TRBD1 call for D was not verified on the DNA. TRBV21-1 is assigned pseudogene status. This CDR3 is 16 amino acids long. DNA of the CDR3: TGTGCCAGCAGCAGGTCCGGACAGGGGGCCAAAAACATTCAGTACTTC. It translates to CASSRSGQGAKNIQYF.

The chain recombines TRBV27 with TRBJ2-5; 8 bases are shared with TRBD1. CDR1 is MNHEY and CDR2 is SMNVEV in the germline V gene (reference sequence). Trimming at V came to 5 bases and at J to 2 bases, leaving 10 bases not matched to a gene. The CDR3 consists of 16 residues. The CDR3 loop is CASSPRTGSTQETQYF. CDR3 nucleotides: TGTGCCAGCAGTCCCAGGACAGGGTCGACACAAGAGACCCAGTACTTC.

The V call is TRBV23-1, the J call TRBJ2-5; 8 bases agree with TRBD2. TRBV23-1 falls under the ORF class, with uncertain function. V dropped 4 bases and J dropped 3; count of bases not matched to a gene: 4. The CDR3 consists of 14 residues. DNA for the CDR3: TGCGCCAGCAGTCTCCGACTAGCGAAAGAGACCCAGTACTTC. Protein product: CASSLRLAKETQYF.

The chain recombines TRBV2 with TRBJ2-3, with TRBD1 matching over 8 bases. Trimming took 6 bases from V and 4 from J; bases not matched to a gene: 9. Germline CDR1 is SNHLY and CDR2 is FYNNEI. This CDR3 region has 15 residues. In nucleotides, the CDR3 is TGTGCCAGCAGCTCTGACAGGGGTTGGGCAGATACGCAGTATTTT. The encoded protein is CASSSDRGWADTQYF. Based on the CDR3 plus reference TRBV2 and TRBJ2-3, the full variable domain is EPEVTQTPSHQVTQMGQEVILRCVPISNHLYFYWYRQILGQKVEFLVSFYNNEISEKSEIFDDQFSVERPDGSNFTLKIRSTKLEDSAMYFCASSSDRGWADTQYFGPGTRLTVL.